The text below deals with one T cell receptor (beta chain). Its target is not known. Other DNA sequences from this sample encode an identical CDR3 as well. V lost 2 bases, J lost 4 bases, and 6 bases stayed unmatched. This CDR3 is built from 15 residues. CDR1 and CDR2 from the germline V gene are MNHNS and SASEGT. This table comes from immunoSEQ multiplex PCR, and its TCRdb copy is limited to in-frame clones, with some not included. The sample includes about 320,000 clones, around 90% of them seen just once. This sample stems from a study of shared clonotypes between healthy human individuals. CD45RO+ cells and CCR7-negative CD45RA+ TemRA cells were combined as CD8 memory. Whole-study results and caveats: Sampling involved blood alone; tissue repertoires likely differ. When naive CD4 clonotypes were compared across a few donors, around 4.6% were shared. The small donor group covered limited genetic and exposure diversity.

Sequencing input: memory CD8+ T cells sorted from blood. Subset: CD45RO+ cells pooled with CCR7-negative TemRA cells. The chain has TRBV6-1 and TRBJ2-7; 9 positions match TRBD1. This clonotype was obtained from a man aged 18 to 35 in good health. CDR3 sequence (DNA): TGTGCCAGCAGTGAATGGGGACAGGGACCTTACGAGCAGTACTTC. This encodes CASSEWGQGPYEQYF.